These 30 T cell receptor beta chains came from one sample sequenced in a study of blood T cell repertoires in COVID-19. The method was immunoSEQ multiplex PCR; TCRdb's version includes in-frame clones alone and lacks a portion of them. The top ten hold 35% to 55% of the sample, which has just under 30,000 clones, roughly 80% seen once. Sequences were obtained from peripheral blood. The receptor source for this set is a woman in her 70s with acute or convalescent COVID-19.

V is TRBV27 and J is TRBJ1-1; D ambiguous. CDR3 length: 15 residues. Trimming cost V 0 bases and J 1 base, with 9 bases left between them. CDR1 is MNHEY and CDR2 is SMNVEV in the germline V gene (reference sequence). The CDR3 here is CASSLSPAGNTEAFF. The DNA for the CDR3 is TGTGCCAGCAGTTTATCCCCCGCAGGGAACACTGAAGCTTTCTTT.

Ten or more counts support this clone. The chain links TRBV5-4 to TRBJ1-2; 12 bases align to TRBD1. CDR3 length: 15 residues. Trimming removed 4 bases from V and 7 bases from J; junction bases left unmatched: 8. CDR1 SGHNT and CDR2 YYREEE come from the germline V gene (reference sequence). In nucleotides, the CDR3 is TGTGCCAGCAGCCAGCCGGGACAGGGGGCGGGTGGCTACACCTTC. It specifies CASSQPGQGAGGYTF.

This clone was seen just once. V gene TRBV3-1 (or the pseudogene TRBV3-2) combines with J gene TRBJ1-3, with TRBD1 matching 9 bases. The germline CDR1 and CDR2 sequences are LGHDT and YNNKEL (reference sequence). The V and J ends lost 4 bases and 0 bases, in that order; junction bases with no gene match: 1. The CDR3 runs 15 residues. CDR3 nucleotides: TGTGCCAGCAGCCGGGACAGGGTCTCTGGAAACACCATATATTTT. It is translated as CASSRDRVSGNTIYF.

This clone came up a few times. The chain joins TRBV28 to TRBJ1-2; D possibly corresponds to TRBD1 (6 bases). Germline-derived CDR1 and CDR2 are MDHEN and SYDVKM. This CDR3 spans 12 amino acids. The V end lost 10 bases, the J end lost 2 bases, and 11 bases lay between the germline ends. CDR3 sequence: CATGGQNYGYTF. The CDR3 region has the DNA TGTGCCACCGGCGGACAGAACTATGGCTACACCTTC.

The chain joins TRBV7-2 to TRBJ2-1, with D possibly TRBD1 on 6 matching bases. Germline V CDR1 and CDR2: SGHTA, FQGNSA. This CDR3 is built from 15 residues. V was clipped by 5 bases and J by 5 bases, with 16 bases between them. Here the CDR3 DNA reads TGTGCCAGCAGCCCCCGTAGGGGGTCACACAATGAGCAGTTCTTC. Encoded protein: CASSPRRGSHNEQFF.

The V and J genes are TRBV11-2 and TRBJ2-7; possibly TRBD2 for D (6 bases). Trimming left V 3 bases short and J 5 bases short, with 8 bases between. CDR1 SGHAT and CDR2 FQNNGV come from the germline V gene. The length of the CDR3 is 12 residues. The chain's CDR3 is CASSFGGNEQYF. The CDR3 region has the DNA TGTGCCAGCAGCTTTGGGGGGAACGAGCAGTACTTC.

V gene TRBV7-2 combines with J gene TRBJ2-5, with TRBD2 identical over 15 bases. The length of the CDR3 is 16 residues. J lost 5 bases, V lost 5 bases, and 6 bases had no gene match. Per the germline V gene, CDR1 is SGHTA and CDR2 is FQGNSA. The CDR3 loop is CASSGLAGGPGETQYF. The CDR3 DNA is TGTGCCAGCAGCGGACTAGCGGGGGGGCCCGGGGAGACCCAGTACTTC.

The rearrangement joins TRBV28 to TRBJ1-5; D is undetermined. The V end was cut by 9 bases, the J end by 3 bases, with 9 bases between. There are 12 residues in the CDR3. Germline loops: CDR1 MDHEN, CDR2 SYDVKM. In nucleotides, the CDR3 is TGTGCCAGTTATCAGGACAATCAGCCCCAGCATTTT. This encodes CASYQDNQPQHF.

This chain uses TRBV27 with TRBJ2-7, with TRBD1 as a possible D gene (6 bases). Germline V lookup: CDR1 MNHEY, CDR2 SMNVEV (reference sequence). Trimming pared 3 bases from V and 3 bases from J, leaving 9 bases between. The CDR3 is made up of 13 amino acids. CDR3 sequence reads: CASSFSGDYEQYF. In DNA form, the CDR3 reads TGTGCCAGCAGTTTTTCAGGGGACTACGAGCAGTACTTC.

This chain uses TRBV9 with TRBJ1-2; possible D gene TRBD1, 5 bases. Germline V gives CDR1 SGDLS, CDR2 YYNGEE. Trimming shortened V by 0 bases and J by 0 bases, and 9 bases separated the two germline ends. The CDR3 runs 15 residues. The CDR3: CASSVEDTTNYGYTF. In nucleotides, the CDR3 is TGTGCCAGCAGCGTAGAGGACACAACTAACTATGGCTACACCTTC. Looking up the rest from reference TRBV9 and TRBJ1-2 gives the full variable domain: DSGVTQTPKHLITATGQRVTLRCSPRSGDLSVYWYQQSLDQGLQFLIQYYNGEERAKGNILERFSAQQFPDLHSELNLSSLELGDSALYFCASSVEDTTNYGYTFGSGTRLTVV.

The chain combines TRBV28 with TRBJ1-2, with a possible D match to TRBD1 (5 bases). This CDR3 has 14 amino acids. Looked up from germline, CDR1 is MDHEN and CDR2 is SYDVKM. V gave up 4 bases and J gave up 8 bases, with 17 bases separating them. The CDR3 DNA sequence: TGTGCCAGCAGTTCCCCAGGGCGAGGTATGGGCTACACCTTC. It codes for CASSSPGRGMGYTF.

CDR3 nucleotide sequence: TGTGCCAGCAGCCTAGACCTTTCCTATGGCTACACCTTC. Translated, it gives CASSLDLSYGYTF. V gene TRBV12-3 or TRBV12-4 combines with J gene TRBJ1-2; D is unclear. V was cut by 6 bases and J by 4 bases, with 12 bases left in between. This CDR3 spans 13 amino acids.

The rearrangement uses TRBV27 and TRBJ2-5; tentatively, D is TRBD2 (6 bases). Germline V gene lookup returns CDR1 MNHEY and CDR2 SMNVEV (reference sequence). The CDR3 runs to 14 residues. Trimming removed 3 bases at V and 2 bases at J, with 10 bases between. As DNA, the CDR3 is TGTGCCAGCAGTTTTAGACGGGGGCAAGAGACCCAGTACTTC. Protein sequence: CASSFRRGQETQYF.

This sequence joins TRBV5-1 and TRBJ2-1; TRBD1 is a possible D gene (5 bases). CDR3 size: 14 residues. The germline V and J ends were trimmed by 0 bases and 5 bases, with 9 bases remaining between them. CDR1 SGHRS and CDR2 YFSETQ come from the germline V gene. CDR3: CASSLGQLNNEQFF. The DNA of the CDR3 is TGCGCCAGCAGCTTGGGACAGCTAAACAATGAGCAGTTCTTC.

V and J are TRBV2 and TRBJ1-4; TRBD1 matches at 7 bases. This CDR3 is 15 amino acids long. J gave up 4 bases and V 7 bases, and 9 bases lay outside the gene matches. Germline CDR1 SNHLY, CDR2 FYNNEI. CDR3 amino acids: CASKTAGTDNEKLFF. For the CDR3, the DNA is TGTGCCAGCAAAACTGCCGGGACAGATAATGAAAAACTGTTTTTT.

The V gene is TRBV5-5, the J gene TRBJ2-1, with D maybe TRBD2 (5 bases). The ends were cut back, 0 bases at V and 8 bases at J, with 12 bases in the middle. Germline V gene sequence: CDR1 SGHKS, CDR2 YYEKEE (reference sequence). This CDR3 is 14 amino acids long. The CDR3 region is CASSLVGVDYEQFF. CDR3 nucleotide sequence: TGTGCCAGCAGCTTGGTGGGAGTGGATTATGAGCAGTTCTTC.

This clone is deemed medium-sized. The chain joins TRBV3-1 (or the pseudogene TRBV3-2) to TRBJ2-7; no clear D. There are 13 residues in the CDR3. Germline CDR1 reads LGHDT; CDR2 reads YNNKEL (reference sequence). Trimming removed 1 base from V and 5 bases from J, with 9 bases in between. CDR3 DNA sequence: TGTGCCAGCAGCCAAGGGAGTGTTGACGAGCAGTACTTC. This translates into CASSQGSVDEQYF.

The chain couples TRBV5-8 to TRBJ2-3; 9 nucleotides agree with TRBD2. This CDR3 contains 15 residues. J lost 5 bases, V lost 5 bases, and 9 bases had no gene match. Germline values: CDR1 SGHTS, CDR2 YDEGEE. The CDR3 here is CASRVLSGGQDTQYF. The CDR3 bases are TGTGCCAGCAGGGTGCTTAGCGGGGGCCAAGATACGCAGTATTTT.

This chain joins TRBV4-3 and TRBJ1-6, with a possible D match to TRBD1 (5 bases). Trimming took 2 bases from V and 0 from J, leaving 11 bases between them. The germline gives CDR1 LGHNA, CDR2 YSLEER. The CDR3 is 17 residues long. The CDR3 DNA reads TGCGCCAGCAGCCAACGGGACGGGAGCTCCTATAATTCACCCCTCCACTTT. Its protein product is CASSQRDGSSYNSPLHF.

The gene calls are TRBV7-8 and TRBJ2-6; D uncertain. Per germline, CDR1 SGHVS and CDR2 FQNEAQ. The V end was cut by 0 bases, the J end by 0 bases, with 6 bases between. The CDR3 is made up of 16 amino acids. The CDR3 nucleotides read TGTGCCAGCAGCTTAGCTCTCAGCTCTGGGGCCAACGTCCTGACTTTC. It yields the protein CASSLALSSGANVLTF.

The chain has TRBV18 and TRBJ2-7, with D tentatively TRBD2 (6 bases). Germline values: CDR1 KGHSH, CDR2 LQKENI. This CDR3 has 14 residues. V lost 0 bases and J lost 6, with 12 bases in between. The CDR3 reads CASSPPPGSGEQYF. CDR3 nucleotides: TGTGCCAGCTCACCACCACCCGGGAGCGGCGAGCAGTACTTC.

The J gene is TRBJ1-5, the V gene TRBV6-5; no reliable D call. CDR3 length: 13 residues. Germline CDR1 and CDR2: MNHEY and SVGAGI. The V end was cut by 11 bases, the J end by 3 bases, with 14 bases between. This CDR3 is CALDRGANQPQHF. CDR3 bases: TGTGCCCTCGACCGAGGAGCCAATCAGCCCCAGCATTTT.

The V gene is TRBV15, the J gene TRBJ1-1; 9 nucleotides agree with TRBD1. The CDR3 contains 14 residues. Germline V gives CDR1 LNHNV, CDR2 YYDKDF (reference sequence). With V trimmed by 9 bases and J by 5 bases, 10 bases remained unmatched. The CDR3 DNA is TGTGCCACGGAACAGGGGGCGCGGAAAACTGAAGCTTTCTTT. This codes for CATEQGARKTEAFF.

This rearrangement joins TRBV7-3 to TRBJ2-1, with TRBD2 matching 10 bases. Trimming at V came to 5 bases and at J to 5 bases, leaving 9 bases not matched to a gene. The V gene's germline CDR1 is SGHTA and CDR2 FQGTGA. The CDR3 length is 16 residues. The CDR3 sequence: CASSRATSGANNEQFF. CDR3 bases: TGTGCCAGCAGCCGGGCCACTAGCGGGGCTAACAATGAGCAGTTCTTC.

The CDR3 sequence: CASSYLDRDHEQYF. The CDR3 nucleotides are TGTGCCAGCAGTTACTTAGACAGGGACCACGAGCAGTACTTC. V and J are TRBV6-2 or TRBV6-3 and TRBJ2-7; 7 bases are shared with TRBD1. Germline lookup yields CDR1 MNHEY and CDR2 SVGEGT. Germline trimming cut 1 base from V and 5 bases from J; bases unmatched to any gene: 5. The CDR3 is 14 amino acids.

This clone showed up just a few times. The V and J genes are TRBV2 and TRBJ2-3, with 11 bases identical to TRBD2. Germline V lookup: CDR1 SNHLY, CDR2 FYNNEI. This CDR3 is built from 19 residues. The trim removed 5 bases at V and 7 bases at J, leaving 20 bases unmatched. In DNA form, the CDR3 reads TGTGCCAGCAGTCGGCAGGCCCCCGGGGCTAGCGGGGGGAGCTATACGCAGTATTTT. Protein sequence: CASSRQAPGASGGSYTQYF.

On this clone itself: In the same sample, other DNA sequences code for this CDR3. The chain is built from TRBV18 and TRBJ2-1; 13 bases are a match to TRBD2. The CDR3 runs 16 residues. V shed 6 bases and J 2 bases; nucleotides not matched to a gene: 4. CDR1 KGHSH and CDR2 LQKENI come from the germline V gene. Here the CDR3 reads CASSPGLAGAYNEQFF. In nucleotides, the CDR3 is TGTGCCAGCTCCCCAGGACTAGCGGGAGCCTACAATGAGCAGTTCTTC.

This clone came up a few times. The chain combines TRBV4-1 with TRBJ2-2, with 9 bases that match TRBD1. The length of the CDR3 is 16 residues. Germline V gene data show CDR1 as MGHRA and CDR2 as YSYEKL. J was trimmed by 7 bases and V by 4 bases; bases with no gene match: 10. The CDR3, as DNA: TGCGCCAGCAGCCTAGGCGGGGACAGGGAAGGCGGGGAGCTGTTTTTT. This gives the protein CASSLGGDREGGELFF.

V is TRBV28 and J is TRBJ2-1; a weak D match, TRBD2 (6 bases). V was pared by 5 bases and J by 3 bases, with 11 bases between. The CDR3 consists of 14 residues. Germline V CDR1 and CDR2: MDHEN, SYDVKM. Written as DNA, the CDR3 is TGTGCCAGCAGTGGAGGGAAAAACTACAATGAGCAGTTCTTC. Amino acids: CASSGGKNYNEQFF.

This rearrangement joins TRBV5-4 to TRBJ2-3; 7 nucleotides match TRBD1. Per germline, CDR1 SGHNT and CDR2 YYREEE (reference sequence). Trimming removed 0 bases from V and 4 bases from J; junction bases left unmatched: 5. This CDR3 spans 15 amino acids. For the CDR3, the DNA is TGTGCCAGCAGCTTGGGACAGGGAGCCCCAGATACGCAGTATTTT. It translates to CASSLGQGAPDTQYF.